The 27 T cell receptor beta chains presented below share a single source sample, sequenced in a study of identical twins. In TCRdb, the 5' RACE reads were re-called with MiXCR into one record per CDR3 protein. The table shows 450,000 or so distinct CDR3 sequences, with 12% to 15% occurring only once. The data were also submitted as part of a second study, on yellow fever vaccine responses in identical twins.

Source material: CD4+ T cells sorted from blood. These receptors were collected from a woman in her late teens or twenties in good health.

The rearrangement uses TRBV5-5 and TRBJ2-1; 8 bases map to TRBD2. V lost 4 bases to trimming and J lost 2 bases; unmatched junction nucleotides: 5. The CDR3 runs 15 residues. Per the germline V gene, CDR1 is SGHKS and CDR2 is YYEKEE (reference sequence). In nucleotides, the CDR3 is TGTGCCAGCAGCCATACTAGCGGCGCCTACAATGAGCAGTTCTTC. Amino acids: CASSHTSGAYNEQFF.

The J gene is TRBJ2-3, the V gene TRBV11-2, with D hard to call. The germline V gene encodes CDR1 SGHAT and CDR2 FQNNGV. The CDR3 spans 13 residues. Trimming removed 5 bases from V and 4 bases from J, with 10 bases in between. The CDR3 is CASSLGTSDTQYF. CDR3 bases: TGTGCCAGCAGCCTCGGAACTTCAGATACGCAGTATTTT.

The chain employs TRBV3-1 and TRBJ2-1; D ambiguous. Trimming removed 1 base from V and 8 bases from J, with 6 bases in between. The CDR3 consists of 12 residues. Germline assignment: CDR1 LGHDT and CDR2 YNNKEL (reference sequence). The CDR3: CASSQGVYEQFF. The CDR3 DNA sequence: TGTGCCAGCAGCCAAGGGGTGTATGAGCAGTTCTTC.

The rearrangement uses TRBV6-2 or TRBV6-3 and TRBJ2-7; possibly TRBD1 for D (5 bases). This CDR3 contains 12 residues. V lost 10 bases, J lost 3 bases, and 13 bases lay in between. Germline V gives CDR1 MNHEY, CDR2 SVGEGT. The CDR3 spells CATTGKSYEQYF. CDR3 coding DNA: TGTGCCACTACAGGAAAAAGCTACGAGCAGTACTTC.

This clonotype was detected a few times. The chain combines TRBV28 with TRBJ1-1; D not resolved. This CDR3 region has 15 residues. With 3 bases removed from V and 5 bases from J, the gap between germline ends came to 16 bases. From germline, CDR1 is MDHEN and CDR2 SYDVKM. CDR3 loop: CASSFPRPTGTEAFF. The DNA for the CDR3 is TGTGCCAGCAGTTTTCCCCGGCCAACGGGGACTGAAGCTTTCTTT.

Ten or more counts support this clonotype. CDR3 region: CASSQDYAPGLASSLSTDTQYF. CDR3 bases: TGTGCCAGCAGCCAAGATTACGCACCGGGACTAGCGTCATCCCTAAGCACAGATACGCAGTATTTT. This chain joins TRBV4-2 and TRBJ2-3; TRBD2 matches 10 bases. The length of the CDR3 is 22 residues. The V segment lost 0 bases and the J segment 0 bases; nucleotides outside the gene matches: 18. CDR1 and CDR2 (germline): LGHNA, YNFKEQ.

The chain has TRBV7-8 and TRBJ2-1; TRBD1 or TRBD2 may be the D gene (5 bases each). The V gene's germline CDR1 is SGHVS and CDR2 FQNEAQ. V was trimmed by 3 bases and J by 5 bases, leaving 11 bases between them. This CDR3 is built from 14 residues. CDR3 nucleotides: TGTGCCAGCAGCTTTTCCGGGACGCACAATGAGCAGTTCTTC. It yields the protein CASSFSGTHNEQFF.

This clonotype has a count of ten or more. This rearrangement joins TRBV12-3 or TRBV12-4 to TRBJ2-5; D remains ambiguous. Trimming pared 5 bases from V and 5 bases from J, leaving 9 bases between. There are 12 residues in the CDR3. Here the CDR3 reads CASSQTVETQYF. The CDR3 coding sequence is TGTGCCAGCAGTCAGACGGTGGAGACCCAGTACTTC.

The chain uses TRBV5-1 and TRBJ2-2; 8 nucleotides align to TRBD1. The CDR3 totals 15 residues. The J segment lost 4 bases and the V segment lost 4 bases, leaving 6 bases of the junction unmatched. Germline V gene lookup returns CDR1 SGHRS and CDR2 YFSETQ. The CDR3 sequence: CASSQTGVGTGELFF. The CDR3 DNA reads TGCGCCAGCAGCCAGACAGGGGTTGGCACCGGGGAGCTGTTTTTT.

This clonotype has a handful of counts. The CDR3 loop is CASSLMVGQGAYNEQYF. In nucleotides, the CDR3 is TGTGCCAGCAGTTTAATGGTGGGACAGGGGGCTTATAACGAGCAGTACTTC. V gene TRBV12-3 or TRBV12-4 combines with J gene TRBJ2-7; TRBD1 matches 12 bases. The CDR3 runs to 17 residues. The V segment lost 2 bases and the J segment 5 bases; nucleotides outside the gene matches: 10.

In this sample, this clonotype turned up a few times. The chain carries TRBV7-9 and TRBJ2-7; D is ambiguous. CDR1 and CDR2 (germline): SEHNR, FQNEAQ (reference sequence). Deletions cut 5 bases from V and 7 bases from J, with 12 bases between. CDR3 length: 12 amino acids. The CDR3 sequence: CASSANNLEQYF. In DNA, the CDR3 is TGTGCCAGCAGCGCTAATAATTTAGAGCAGTACTTC.

This clonotype was counted a few times. The chain joins TRBV9 to TRBJ2-1; D remains unclear. The CDR3 is made up of 13 amino acids. Germline loops: CDR1 SGDLS, CDR2 YYNGEE. V lost 0 bases and J lost 4, with 5 bases in between. CDR3 amino acids: CASSVGPYNEQFF. As DNA, the CDR3 is TGTGCCAGCAGCGTAGGTCCGTACAATGAGCAGTTCTTC.

Ten or more counts support this clonotype. The genes are TRBV29-1 and TRBJ1-1; the D is unclear. The V end lost 4 bases, the J end lost 0 bases, and 9 bases lay between the germline ends. This CDR3 spans 13 amino acids. CDR1 is SQVTM, CDR2 ANQGSEA, per germline. CDR3 loop: CSVGYGMNTEAFF. DNA of the CDR3: TGCAGCGTTGGTTACGGGATGAACACTGAAGCTTTCTTT.

V usage is TRBV7-2 and J usage is TRBJ2-3; tentative D call: TRBD1 (6 bases). The germline V gene has CDR1 SGHTA and CDR2 FQGNSA. The CDR3 contains 17 residues. The germline V and J ends were trimmed by 4 bases and 0 bases, with 17 bases remaining between them. In DNA form, the CDR3 reads TGTGCCAGCAGCTCAAGCGGTGGAACAGGGAGCACAGATACGCAGTATTTT. It encodes CASSSSGGTGSTDTQYF.

The genes are TRBV7-2 and TRBJ2-3; TRBD2 agrees at 8 bases. The CDR3 spans 16 residues. Germline V gives CDR1 SGHTA, CDR2 FQGNSA. The junction had 7 bases not matched to a gene; V was cut back by 0 bases and J by 5 bases. CDR3 DNA: TGTGCCAGCAGCTTAGCGCCGGGAGGGAGGGGAGATACGCAGTATTTT. The encoded protein is CASSLAPGGRGDTQYF.

This clonotype has only a few counts. V and J are TRBV3-1 and TRBJ1-2; D ambiguous. This CDR3 contains 13 residues. Germline CDR1 and CDR2: LGHDT and YNNKEL (reference sequence). Trimming cost V 4 bases and J 2 bases, with 8 bases left between them. The DNA for the CDR3 is TGTGCCAGCAGCCCCGGACGGAACTATGGCTACACCTTC. Its translation is CASSPGRNYGYTF.

This clonotype was seen a few times. V usage is TRBV20-1 and J usage is TRBJ2-4; 8 bases are a match to TRBD1. Trimming removed 1 base from V and 10 bases from J; junction bases left unmatched: 3. Germline CDR1 and CDR2: DFQATT and SNEGSKA (reference sequence). The CDR3 length is 12 residues. This chain's CDR3 is CSARGTGMIQYF. The CDR3 DNA reads as TGCAGTGCTAGAGGGACAGGGATGATTCAGTACTTC.

This clonotype was recorded a few times. The chain has TRBV12-3 or TRBV12-4 and TRBJ2-7; maybe TRBD1 (5 bases). Trimming shortened V by 2 bases and J by 6 bases, and 8 bases separated the two germline ends. This CDR3 spans 12 amino acids. The CDR3 DNA follows: TGTGCCAGCAGTTTAAAGGGGTCCGAGCAGTACTTC. Amino acids: CASSLKGSEQYF.

This clonotype was detected only a few times. The genes are TRBV6-1 and TRBJ2-2, with a possible D match to TRBD2 (5 bases). Germline-derived CDR1 and CDR2 are MNHNS and SASEGT. V dropped 3 bases and J dropped 2 bases, with 10 bases sitting between them. This CDR3 comprises 15 residues. The CDR3 region is CASSERAPNTGELFF. The CDR3 coding sequence is TGTGCCAGCAGTGAGAGGGCACCTAACACCGGGGAGCTGTTTTTT.

The chain is built from TRBV10-2 and TRBJ1-5; D not resolved. There are 12 residues in the CDR3. Between the trimmed V and J ends, which lost 2 bases and 7 bases, there was a span of 6 bases. Germline CDR1 WSHSY, CDR2 SAAADI. The CDR3 coding sequence is TGCGCCAGCAGTGAGACCCGGCAGCCCCAGCATTTT. Protein sequence: CASSETRQPQHF.

The CDR3 loop reads CASRSTGSTGELFF. The DNA for the CDR3 is TGTGCCAGCAGGTCTACAGGGTCCACCGGGGAGCTGTTTTTT. The chain links TRBV6-1 to TRBJ2-2, with a possible D match to TRBD1 (6 bases). The CDR3 loop spans 14 amino acids. The germline V gene encodes CDR1 MNHNS and CDR2 SASEGT. V was trimmed by 6 bases and J by 4 bases, leaving 12 bases between them.

This clonotype was recorded a few times. V usage is TRBV20-1 and J usage is TRBJ2-2; TRBD1 might be the D (6 bases). Germline CDR1 reads DFQATT; CDR2 reads SNEGSKA (reference sequence). Trimming removed 0 bases at V and 2 bases at J, with 7 bases between. This CDR3 region has 14 residues. The chain's CDR3 is CSARDGTNTGELFF. For the CDR3, the DNA is TGCAGTGCTAGAGACGGGACAAACACCGGGGAGCTGTTTTTT.

The genes are TRBV25-1 and TRBJ2-1; TRBD2 aligns across 8 bases. This CDR3 has 15 amino acids. Germline V lookup: CDR1 MGHDK, CDR2 SYGVNS. The V and J ends lost 2 bases and 7 bases, in that order; junction bases with no gene match: 7. The CDR3 sequence is CASSETSGGGNEQFF. CDR3 sequence (DNA): TGTGCCAGCAGTGAAACTAGCGGAGGAGGGAATGAGCAGTTCTTC.

J is TRBJ2-7 and V is TRBV7-2, with 7 positions matching TRBD2. V dropped 1 base and J dropped 2; count of bases not matched to a gene: 5. Germline-derived CDR1 and CDR2 are SGHTA and FQGNSA. The CDR3 covers 15 residues. CDR3: CASSLGGTKPYEQYF. DNA of the CDR3: TGTGCCAGCAGCTTAGGAGGGACTAAGCCCTACGAGCAGTACTTC.

This clonotype was counted a few times. The genes are TRBV7-2 and TRBJ2-1; D ambiguous. There are 15 residues in the CDR3. V gave up 7 bases and J gave up 0 bases, with 13 bases separating them. Germline CDR1 and CDR2: SGHTA and FQGNSA. For the CDR3, the DNA is TGTGCCAGCACACGGTCGGATACCTCCTACAATGAGCAGTTCTTC. Translated: CASTRSDTSYNEQFF.

The chain couples TRBV6-1 to TRBJ2-2, with D hard to call. V gave up 0 bases and J gave up 13 bases, with 15 bases separating them. Germline CDR1 and CDR2: MNHNS and SASEGT. The CDR3 spans 14 residues. CDR3 loop: CASSEAVARTMLFF. For the CDR3, the DNA is TGTGCCAGCAGTGAAGCGGTGGCTCGTACGATGCTGTTTTTT.

This clonotype appeared a single time. This chain joins TRBV5-8 and TRBJ2-2; D might be TRBD2 (5 bases). The CDR3 has 14 amino acids. The germline V gene has CDR1 SGHTS and CDR2 YDEGEE. Trimming pared 4 bases from V and 4 bases from J, leaving 11 bases between. In nucleotides, the CDR3 is TGTGCCAGCAGCAGAGGACTGATCACCGGGGAGCTGTTTTTT. Protein: CASSRGLITGELFF.